There are a few counts of the clone carrying this T cell receptor beta chain. Its antigen is undetermined. With the Oncomine TCR Beta short-read assay, DNA from cultured CD4+ T cells was sequenced. Extraction of genomic DNA was performed on cultured CD4+ T cells. TCRdb fed the PCR reads into MiXCR, producing one record per CDR3 protein. This sample has over 15,000 distinct CDR3 sequences, with 35% to 50% found just once. The sample comes from a study of vaccination and CD4 T cells after COVID-19. Points from the study as a whole: The study sampled relatively few convalescent patients and omitted early post-infection timepoints. Convalescent patients had 304 of 307 vaccine-specific clones showing spike mono-reactivity.

This CDR3 comprises 16 residues. Germline trimming cut 2 bases from V and 4 bases from J; bases unmatched to any gene: 6. Germline assignment: CDR1 SGHVS and CDR2 FNYEAQ. Regarding treatment: roughly 11-day PBMC culture with coronavirus spike peptide pools or control peptides (ViraFEST assay). Following expansion of antigen-specific T cells with peptide pools, ViraFEST then sequenced TCRs. The material sequenced was CD4+ T cells from blood, cultured in vitro, taken before SARS-CoV-2 vaccination. The clonotype comes from a human donor who had recovered from COVID-19. The chain uses TRBV7-6 and TRBJ2-5; 11 bases map to TRBD2. In DNA, the CDR3 is TGTGCCAGCAGCTTAATACTAGCGGGAGCCCTAGAGACCCAGTACTTC. Translating gives CASSLILAGALETQYF.